A single sample is the source of the 9 T cell receptor beta chains below, sequenced in a study of blood T cells in healthy people across ages. A J-beta primer mix and a sample-barcoded 5' primer were used in a second PCR of about 7 to 12 cycles. MiXCR, run by TCRdb on the 5' RACE reads, gives a single entry per CDR3 protein. In the table there are hundreds of thousands of distinct CDR3 sequences, about 30% of which are singletons. Sequenced material: blood. Receptors were obtained from a woman of 80 years or more in good health.

This clonotype was seen many times. The chain is built from TRBV9 and TRBJ2-1; a possible D gene is TRBD2 (5 bases). Germline V CDR1 and CDR2: SGDLS, YYNGEE. The CDR3 length is 15 residues. V lost 3 bases and J 0 bases, leaving 10 bases between the germline ends. The CDR3 sequence: CASSGGAGSYNEQFF. DNA for the CDR3: TGTGCCAGCAGCGGGGGAGCTGGCTCCTACAATGAGCAGTTCTTC.

Details on this clonotype: A much larger clone sits a single nucleotide away, making a read error possible. This chain joins TRBV5-6 and TRBJ2-4; D is undetermined. The CDR3 loop spans 15 amino acids. The germline V gene has CDR1 SGHDT and CDR2 YYEEEE. V was shortened by 4 bases and J by 6 bases, with 17 bases between the two germline ends. CDR3 residues: CASSLPGASGNIQYF. CDR3 nucleotide sequence: TGTGCCAGCAGCCTACCCGGTGCCTCCGGAAACATTCAGTACTTC.

Points on this clonotype: A much larger clone differs by one base, so this may be a read error. The rearrangement uses TRBV30 and TRBJ1-2; perhaps TRBD1 as D (6 bases). The CDR3 extends over 15 amino acids. The germline V gene has CDR1 GTSNPN and CDR2 SVGIG (reference sequence). In DNA form, the CDR3 reads TGTGCCCGGAGTCGTCAGGGGAGGCGAGACTATGGCTACACCTTC. It translates to CARSRQGRRDYGYTF.

The table lists this clonotype with a few counts. The chain employs TRBV7-9 and TRBJ1-4; TRBD1 is a possible D gene (5 bases). Germline-derived CDR1 and CDR2 are SEHNR and FQNEAQ (reference sequence). The CDR3 length is 14 residues. V lost 4 bases to trimming and J lost 8 bases, with 14 bases between them. The CDR3 loop is CASSSTQVGEKLFF. The CDR3, as DNA: TGTGCCAGCAGCTCGACACAGGTGGGCGAAAAACTGTTTTTT. The variable domain in full, completed from reference TRBV7-9 and TRBJ1-4, reads DTGVSQNPRHKITKRGQNVTFRCDPISEHNRLYWYRQTLGQGPEFLTYFQNEAQLEKSRLLSDRFSAERPKGSFSTLEIQRTEQGDSAMYLCASSSTQVGEKLFFGSGTQLSVL.

This clonotype was seen repeatedly, ten times or more. The chain combines TRBV11-3 with TRBJ2-3; 9 bases are shared with TRBD1. The CDR3 has 15 residues. Germline V CDR1 and CDR2: SGHNT, YENEEA. V lost 5 bases and J lost 6; bases outside the gene matches: 9. The CDR3 is CASSSTGGASDTQYF. The CDR3 DNA is TGTGCCAGCAGCAGTACAGGGGGCGCTTCGGATACGCAGTATTTT.

This clonotype has ten or more counts. The CDR3: CASSVRAGEETQYF. The CDR3 region has the DNA TGTGCCAGCAGCGTAAGAGCGGGGGAAGAGACCCAGTACTTC. This chain links TRBV9 with TRBJ2-5, with 8 bases identical to TRBD2. Germline values: CDR1 SGDLS, CDR2 YYNGEE. V was pared by 1 base and J by 3 bases, with 2 bases of the junction left unmatched. CDR3 length equals 14 residues. The full variable domain, its missing parts supplied by reference TRBV9 and TRBJ2-5, is DSGVTQTPKHLITATGQRVTLRCSPRSGDLSVYWYQQSLDQGLQFLIQYYNGEERAKGNILERFSAQQFPDLHSELNLSSLELGDSALYFCASSVRAGEETQYFGPGTRLLVL.

This clonotype has just one count. A single base separates this from a much larger clone, so it may be a read error. This rearrangement joins TRBV7-2 to TRBJ2-5, with D tentatively TRBD1 or TRBD2 (5 bases each). The J call is doubtful: the DNA matches TRBJ2-1 better. Germline-derived CDR1 and CDR2 are SGHTA and FQGNSA. This CDR3 is built from 15 residues. CDR3 nucleotide sequence: TGTGCCAGCAGCATTGCCGGGACGCATCAAGAGACCCAGTTCTTC. As protein: CASSIAGTHQETQFF.

Only a few counts were recorded for this clonotype. The CDR3 is CASSVGNGATNEKLFF. CDR3 sequence (DNA): TGTGCCAGCAGCGTAGGCAATGGAGCCACCAATGAAAAACTGTTTTTT. The gene calls are TRBV9 and TRBJ1-4, with D uncertain. Germline V lookup: CDR1 SGDLS, CDR2 YYNGEE. V lost 0 bases and J lost 5, with 14 bases in between. The CDR3 runs to 16 residues. Full variable domain (remainder filled in from reference TRBV9 and TRBJ1-4): DSGVTQTPKHLITATGQRVTLRCSPRSGDLSVYWYQQSLDQGLQFLIQYYNGEERAKGNILERFSAQQFPDLHSELNLSSLELGDSALYFCASSVGNGATNEKLFFGSGTQLSVL.

This clonotype was picked up a small number of times. The CDR3 here is CASRITGTWGEQYF. The CDR3 nucleotides read TGTGCCAGCAGGATTACAGGGACCTGGGGCGAGCAGTACTTC. This chain connects TRBV6-5 to TRBJ2-7, with a tentative D call TRBD1 (6 bases). Germline CDR1 is MNHEY and CDR2 is SVGAGI. V was pared by 6 bases and J by 6 bases, with 18 bases between. The CDR3 sequence is 14 residues long.